What follows is one T cell receptor (beta chain) and its context. The sample comes from a study of blood T cell repertoires in COVID-19. About the study: T cells, B-cell-depleted T cells, or PBMCs provided the cDNA or gDNA that served as material.

Clones were sequenced by immunoSEQ multiplex PCR, and TCRdb holds only the in-frame ones, with some missing. The sample has around 23,000 clones; 65% to 85% are singletons. Input material: peripheral blood. The TCR sequence derives from a man between 50 and 59 years old with COVID-19, enrolled during active disease.

As DNA, the CDR3 is TGTGCCAGCAGCTCAGGGGCGGGACAGGTCGCGAATGAGCAGTTCTTC. It specifies CASSSGAGQVANEQFF. The V and J genes are TRBV7-9 and TRBJ2-1; 8 bases match TRBD1. J was trimmed by 7 bases and V by 4 bases; bases with no gene match: 12. Germline V gene data show CDR1 as SEHNR and CDR2 as FQNEAQ (reference sequence). The CDR3 is 16 residues long. Based on the CDR3 plus reference TRBV7-9 and TRBJ2-1, the full variable domain is DTGVSQNPRHKITKRGQNVTFRCDPISEHNRLYWYRQTLGQGPEFLTYFQNEAQLEKSRLLSDRFSAERPKGSFSTLEIQRTEQGDSAMYLCASSSGAGQVANEQFFGPGTRLTVL.